This entry lists 4 T cell receptor beta chains sequenced from one sample in a study of blood T cells in healthy people across ages. A sample-barcoded 5' primer and a J-beta primer mix were used in a second PCR of about 7 to 12 cycles. TCRdb independently ran MiXCR on the 5' RACE reads; one entry per CDR3 protein. In the table there are about 1.6 million distinct CDR3 sequences, roughly a third of which are singletons. Sequencing used blood. All receptors derive from a woman in her twenties or thirties in good health.

This chain uses TRBV5-1 with TRBJ1-2, with D possibly TRBD1 on 5 matching bases. The CDR3 is 19 amino acids. Germline assignment: CDR1 SGHRS and CDR2 YFSETQ. The V and J ends lost 4 bases and 3 bases respectively, with 28 bases between them. The CDR3, as DNA: TGCGCCAGCAGCCCCCGAACCAGTATGACAGTTGACGGCGACTATGGCTACACCTTC. Its protein product is CASSPRTSMTVDGDYGYTF.

On this clonotype: Just one base apart from a much larger clone, this may be a read error. The V gene is TRBV6-6, the J gene TRBJ2-1, with TRBD1 as a possible D gene (5 bases). This CDR3 is built from 12 residues. Germline assignment: CDR1 MNHNY and CDR2 SVGAGI (reference sequence). V lost 6 bases and J lost 10, with 13 bases in between. CDR3 protein: CASSPVQEEQFF. CDR3 DNA: TGTGCCAGCAGCCCAGTACAGGAAGAGCAGTTCTTC.

The chain recombines TRBV28 with TRBJ2-7, with TRBD2 as a possible D gene (6 bases). The last part of the DNA fits TRBJ2-5 better; the J call may be wrong. CDR3 length equals 15 residues. CDR1 is MDHEN and CDR2 is SYDVKM in the germline V gene. CDR3 sequence reads: CASSRPSLASETQYF. CDR3 nucleotide sequence: TGTGCCAGCAGCCGTCCCTCCCTAGCGTCGGAGACCCAGTACTTC.

This clonotype was detected a few times. The chain is built from TRBV5-1 and TRBJ1-2, with 10 bases aligning to TRBD1. This CDR3 contains 18 residues. Germline CDR1 and CDR2: SGHRS and YFSETQ. J gave up 3 bases and V 4 bases, and 15 bases lay outside the gene matches. CDR3 amino acids: CASSPVPGQGSRDYGYTF. As DNA, the CDR3 is TGCGCCAGCAGCCCTGTCCCGGGACAGGGGTCGCGGGACTATGGCTACACCTTC.